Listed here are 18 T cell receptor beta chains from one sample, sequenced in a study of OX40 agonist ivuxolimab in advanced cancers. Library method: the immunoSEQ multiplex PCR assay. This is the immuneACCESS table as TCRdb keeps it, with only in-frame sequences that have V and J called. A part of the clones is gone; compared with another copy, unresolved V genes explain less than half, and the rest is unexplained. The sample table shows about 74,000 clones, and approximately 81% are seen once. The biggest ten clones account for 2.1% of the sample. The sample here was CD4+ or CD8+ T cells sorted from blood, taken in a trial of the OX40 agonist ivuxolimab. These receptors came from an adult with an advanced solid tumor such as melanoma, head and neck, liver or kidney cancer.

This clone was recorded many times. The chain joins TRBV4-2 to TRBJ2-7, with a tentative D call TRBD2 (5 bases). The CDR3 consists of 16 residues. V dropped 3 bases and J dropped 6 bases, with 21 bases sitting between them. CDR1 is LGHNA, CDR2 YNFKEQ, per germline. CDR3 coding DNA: TGTGCCAGCAGCCATGGGGTTCTTCGAGGGTCGTCCGAGCAGTACTTC. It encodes CASSHGVLRGSSEQYF.

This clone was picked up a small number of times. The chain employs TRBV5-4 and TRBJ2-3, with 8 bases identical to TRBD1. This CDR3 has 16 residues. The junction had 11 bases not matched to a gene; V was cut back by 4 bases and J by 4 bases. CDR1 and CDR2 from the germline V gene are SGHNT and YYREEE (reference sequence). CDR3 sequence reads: CASSRKAAGGPDTQYF. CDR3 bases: TGTGCCAGCAGCCGTAAAGCGGCAGGGGGCCCAGATACGCAGTATTTT.

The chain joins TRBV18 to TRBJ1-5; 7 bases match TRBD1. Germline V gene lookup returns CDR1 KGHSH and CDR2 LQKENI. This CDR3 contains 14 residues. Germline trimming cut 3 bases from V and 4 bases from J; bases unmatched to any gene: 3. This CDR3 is CASSPGTENQPQHF. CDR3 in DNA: TGTGCCAGCTCACCGGGGACAGAGAATCAGCCCCAGCATTTT.

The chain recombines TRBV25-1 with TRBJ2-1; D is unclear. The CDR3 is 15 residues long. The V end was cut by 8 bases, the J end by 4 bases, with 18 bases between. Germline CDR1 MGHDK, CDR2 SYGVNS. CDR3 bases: TGTGCCAGCCAACCATCAAGGCGACCTTACAATGAGCAGTTCTTC. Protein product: CASQPSRRPYNEQFF.

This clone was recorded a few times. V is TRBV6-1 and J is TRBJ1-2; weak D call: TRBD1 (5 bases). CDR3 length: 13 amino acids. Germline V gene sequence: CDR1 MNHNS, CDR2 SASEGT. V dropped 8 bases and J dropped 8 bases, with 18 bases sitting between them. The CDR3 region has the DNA TGTGCCAGCGTTCGGGACTGGACAAGGGGCTACACCTTC. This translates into CASVRDWTRGYTF.

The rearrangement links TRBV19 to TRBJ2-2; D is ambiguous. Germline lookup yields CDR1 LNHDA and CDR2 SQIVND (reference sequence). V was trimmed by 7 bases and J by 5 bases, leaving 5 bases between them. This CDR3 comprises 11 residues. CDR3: CASTWTGELFF. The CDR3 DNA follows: TGTGCCAGTACGTGGACCGGGGAGCTGTTTTTT.

In nucleotides, the CDR3 is TGTGCCAGCAGCACAGTAGCGGGAGCCTCCTACGAGCAGTACTTC. This translates into CASSTVAGASYEQYF. The rearrangement joins TRBV7-2 to TRBJ2-7; 9 positions agree with TRBD2. J lost 0 bases, V lost 5 bases, and 5 bases had no gene match. This CDR3 has 15 amino acids. Germline V gives CDR1 SGHTA, CDR2 FQGNSA.

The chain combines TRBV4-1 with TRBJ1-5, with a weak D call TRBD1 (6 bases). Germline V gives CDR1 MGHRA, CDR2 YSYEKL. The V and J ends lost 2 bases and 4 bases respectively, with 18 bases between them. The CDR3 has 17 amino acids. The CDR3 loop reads CASSQPITGLGNQPQHF. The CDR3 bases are TGCGCCAGCAGCCAACCAATAACAGGGCTCGGGAATCAGCCCCAGCATTTT.

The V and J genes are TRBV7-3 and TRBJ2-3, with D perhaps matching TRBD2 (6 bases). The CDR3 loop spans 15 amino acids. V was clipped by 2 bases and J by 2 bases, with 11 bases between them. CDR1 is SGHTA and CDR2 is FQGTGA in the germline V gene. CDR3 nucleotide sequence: TGTGCCAGCAGCTTATCCGGGACTGACACAGATACGCAGTATTTT. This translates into CASSLSGTDTDTQYF.

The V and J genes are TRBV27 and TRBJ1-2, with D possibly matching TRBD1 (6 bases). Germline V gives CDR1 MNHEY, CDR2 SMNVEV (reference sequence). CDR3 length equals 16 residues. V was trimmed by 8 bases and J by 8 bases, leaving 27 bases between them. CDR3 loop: CASVGGVGGAMDGYTF. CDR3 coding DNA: TGTGCCAGCGTCGGTGGTGTGGGGGGCGCCATGGACGGCTACACCTTC.

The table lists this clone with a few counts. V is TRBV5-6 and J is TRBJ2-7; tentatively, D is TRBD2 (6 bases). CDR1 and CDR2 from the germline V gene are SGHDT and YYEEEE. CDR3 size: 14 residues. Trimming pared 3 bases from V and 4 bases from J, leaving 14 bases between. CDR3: CASSSTGTVYEQYF. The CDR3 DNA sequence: TGTGCCAGCAGCTCGACCGGGACTGTATACGAGCAGTACTTC.

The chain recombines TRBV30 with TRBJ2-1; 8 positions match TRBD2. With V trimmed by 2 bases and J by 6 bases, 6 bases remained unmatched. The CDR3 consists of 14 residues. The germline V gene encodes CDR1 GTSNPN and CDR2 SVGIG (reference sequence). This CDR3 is CAWSPRLATNEQFF. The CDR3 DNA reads TGTGCCTGGAGTCCTCGACTAGCGACCAATGAGCAGTTCTTC.

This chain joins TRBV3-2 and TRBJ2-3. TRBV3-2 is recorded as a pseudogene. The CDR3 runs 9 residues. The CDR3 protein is CASSQEGYF. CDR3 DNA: TGTGCCAGCAGCCAAGAGGGGTATTTT.

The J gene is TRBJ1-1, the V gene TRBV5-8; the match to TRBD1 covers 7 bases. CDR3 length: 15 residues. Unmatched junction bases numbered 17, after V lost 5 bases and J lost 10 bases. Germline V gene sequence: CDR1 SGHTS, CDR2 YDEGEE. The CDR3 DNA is TGTGCCAGCAGTACTCCGGGACGGCTTAACAGGGGAGCTTTCTTT. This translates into CASSTPGRLNRGAFF.

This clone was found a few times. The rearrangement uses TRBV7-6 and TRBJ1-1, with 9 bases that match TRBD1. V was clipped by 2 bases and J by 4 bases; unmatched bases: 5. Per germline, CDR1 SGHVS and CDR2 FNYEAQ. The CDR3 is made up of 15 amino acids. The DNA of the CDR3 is TGTGCCAGCAGCTTAACTGGACAGGGGTCCACTGAAGCTTTCTTT. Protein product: CASSLTGQGSTEAFF.

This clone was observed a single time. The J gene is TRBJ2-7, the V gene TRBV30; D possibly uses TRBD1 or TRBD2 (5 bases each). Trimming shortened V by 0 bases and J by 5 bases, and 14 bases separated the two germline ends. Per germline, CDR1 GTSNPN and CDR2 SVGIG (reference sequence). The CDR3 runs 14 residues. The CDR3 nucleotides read TGTGCCTGGAGTGTGGGGGACCTAAAGGACGAGCAGTACTTC. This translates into CAWSVGDLKDEQYF.

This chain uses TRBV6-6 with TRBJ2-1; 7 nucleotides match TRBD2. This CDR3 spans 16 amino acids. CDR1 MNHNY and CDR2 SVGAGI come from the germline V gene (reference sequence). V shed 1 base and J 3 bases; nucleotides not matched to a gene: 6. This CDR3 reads CASSYLRGIDYNEQFF. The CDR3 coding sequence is TGTGCCAGCAGTTACTTGCGGGGGATTGACTACAATGAGCAGTTCTTC.

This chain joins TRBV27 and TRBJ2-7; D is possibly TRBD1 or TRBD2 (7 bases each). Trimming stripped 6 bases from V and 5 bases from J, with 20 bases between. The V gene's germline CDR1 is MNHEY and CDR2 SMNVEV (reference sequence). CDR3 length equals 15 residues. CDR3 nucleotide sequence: TGTGCCAGCAGCGGCTTGGCGACAGGGAGGGACGAGCAGTACTTC. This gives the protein CASSGLATGRDEQYF.